The 10 T cell receptor beta chains listed next were all sequenced from one sample in a study of CD8 T cells in ankylosing spondylitis. TCRdb reanalysed the 5' RACE reads using MiXCR and keeps one entry per CDR3 protein. This table has some 270,000 distinct CDR3 sequences, over 15% appearing once. Material: blood, either unsorted or a sorted T cell fraction (not recorded which). All receptors come from a male donor with ankylosing spondylitis or in good health (not recorded which).

This clonotype was picked up many times. The chain carries TRBV10-3 and TRBJ2-7, with D unresolved. The germline V gene encodes CDR1 ENHRY and CDR2 SYGVKD. This CDR3 has 15 residues. Trimming shortened V by 3 bases and J by 2 bases, and 14 bases separated the two germline ends. CDR3 sequence (DNA): TGTGCCATCAGTGATCCCCCGGCGGAGACCTACGAGCAGTACTTC. It is translated as CAISDPPAETYEQYF.

The chain has TRBV6-5 and TRBJ2-7, with D possibly being TRBD1 (6 bases). Trimming took off 0 bases at V and 0 bases at J, with 12 bases between the two ends. The CDR3 spans 16 residues. CDR1 and CDR2 from the germline V gene are MNHEY and SVGAGI. The CDR3 loop is CASSYSDRSTSYEQYF. The CDR3 nucleotides read TGTGCCAGCAGTTACTCCGACAGGTCCACCTCCTACGAGCAGTACTTC.

This clonotype has more than one count but fewer than ten. The chain is built from TRBV11-2 and TRBJ2-7, with 10 positions matching TRBD2. There are 15 residues in the CDR3. Germline-derived CDR1 and CDR2 are SGHAT and FQNNGV. V trimming: 5 bases; J trimming: 4 bases; junction bases outside the gene matches: 8. The CDR3 DNA reads as TGTGCCAGCAGCACAGGGACTAGCGTTCTATACGAGCAGTACTTC. Protein: CASSTGTSVLYEQYF.

This clonotype was seen a handful of times. The rearrangement joins TRBV27 to TRBJ2-7, with 8 bases lining up with TRBD2. Germline V lookup: CDR1 MNHEY, CDR2 SMNVEV (reference sequence). This CDR3 is built from 15 residues. The V and J ends lost 6 bases and 3 bases, in that order; junction bases with no gene match: 10. This chain's CDR3 is CASRLAGGYFYEQYF. The DNA of the CDR3 is TGTGCCAGCAGGCTAGCGGGTGGATACTTCTACGAGCAGTACTTC.

V gene TRBV7-8 combines with J gene TRBJ2-1; the D is unclear. Germline-derived CDR1 and CDR2 are SGHVS and FQNEAQ. Trimming removed 7 bases from V and 6 bases from J, with 13 bases in between. The CDR3 extends over 13 amino acids. CDR3 amino acids: CASTGAVPNEQFF. The CDR3 nucleotides are TGTGCCAGCACCGGCGCAGTGCCCAATGAGCAGTTCTTC.

The sample holds a few counts of this clonotype. This chain joins TRBV9 and TRBJ2-1; maybe TRBD2 (6 bases). The germline V gene has CDR1 SGDLS and CDR2 YYNGEE. Trimming cost V 0 bases and J 1 base, with 17 bases left between them. The CDR3 spans 18 residues. The CDR3 is CASSVGERLGGSYNEQFF. DNA of the CDR3: TGTGCCAGCAGCGTAGGCGAGAGGTTGGGAGGATCCTACAATGAGCAGTTCTTC.

V gene TRBV4-2 combines with J gene TRBJ2-1, with 10 bases lining up with TRBD2. Trimming removed 0 bases from V and 8 bases from J; junction bases left unmatched: 7. The CDR3 is 16 amino acids. Germline assignment: CDR1 LGHNA and CDR2 YNFKEQ. This CDR3 is CASSQERSGRVDEQFF. The CDR3 DNA sequence: TGTGCCAGCAGCCAAGAACGAAGCGGGAGGGTCGATGAGCAGTTCTTC.

The table lists this clonotype with a few counts. The V call is TRBV12-3 or TRBV12-4, the J call TRBJ2-2; D remains unclear. Trimming removed 9 bases from V and 8 bases from J, with 13 bases in between. The CDR3 extends over 12 amino acids. CDR3 coding DNA: TGTGCCAGTCGAGCCTTGGTGGGGGAGCTGTTTTTT. This codes for CASRALVGELFF.

The J gene is TRBJ1-3, the V gene TRBV20-1, with 7 bases lining up with TRBD1. Germline CDR1 is DFQATT and CDR2 is SNEGSKA (reference sequence). V lost 4 bases and J lost 3; bases outside the gene matches: 3. This CDR3 is built from 13 residues. The DNA of the CDR3 is TGCAGTGCTAAAGGGACAGATGGAAACACCATATATTTT. Amino acids: CSAKGTDGNTIYF.

This clonotype was counted ten times or more. The chain couples TRBV7-2 to TRBJ2-7; 11 bases map to TRBD2. The CDR3 has 15 amino acids. Unmatched junction bases numbered 5, after V lost 5 bases and J lost 2 bases. Germline CDR1 SGHTA, CDR2 FQGNSA. The CDR3 spells CASSPWTSGPYEQYF. In DNA, the CDR3 is TGTGCCAGCAGCCCGTGGACTAGCGGGCCCTACGAGCAGTACTTC.